This T cell receptor beta chain comes out of a study of blood T cell repertoires in COVID-19. On the study more broadly: Spain, Italy and the United States supplied samples that represented acute and convalescent COVID-19. PBMCs, B-cell-depleted T cells, or T cells provided the cDNA or gDNA that made up the material.

Patients in Seattle were enrolled during active infection, then followed longitudinally. Germline-derived CDR1 and CDR2 are SQVTM and ANQGSEA. The CDR3 is 15 amino acids. V shed 6 bases, J shed 3 bases, and the junction held 13 bases outside the gene matches. Per the original data handling: Estimates of nucleated cell counts were drawn from the amplification of reference gene primers. Sequencing used immunoSEQ multiplex PCR; TCRdb keeps in-frame clones, though not all of them. The D gene and trimming were derived from the DNA, and the V and J assignments and clone size from that table. Found here are some 76,000 clones, approximately 84% of them singletons; the top ten hold roughly 13%.

V is TRBV29-1 and J is TRBJ2-5; 7 nucleotides agree with TRBD1. This receptor was taken from a man in his forties or fifties with COVID-19, enrolled during active disease. The sample taken for sequencing was peripheral blood. CDR3 region: CSVSLIQGLKETQYF. CDR3 in DNA: TGCAGCGTATCCCTGATACAGGGGCTAAAAGAGACCCAGTACTTC. The complete variable domain, with remaining parts taken from reference TRBV29-1 and TRBJ2-5, reads SAVISQKPSRDICQRGTSLTIQCQVDSQVTMMFWYRQQPGQSLTLIATANQGSEATYESGFVIDKFPISRPNLTFSTLTVSNMSPEDSSIYLCSVSLIQGLKETQYFGPGTRLLVL.